The rows below give T cell receptor beta chains drawn from one sample of a study of cytomegalovirus exposure and HLA in healthy donors. Assay used: immunoSEQ multiplex PCR; TCRdb lists only in-frame clones, some missing. The sample shows around 180,000 clones, around 80% of them seen only once. What was sequenced was PBMCs. The receptors here all came from a woman aged 40 to 50 in good health and CMV-seronegative. Each CDR3 is given with its conserved first and last residue. The D gene is left open where the match is weak. Rows give clone size only sometimes, using once, few, many, or a class for an expanded clone.

clone_size: -
v_call: TRBV6-6
j_call: TRBJ2-1
d_call: TRBD2
cdr3_aa: CASSATSGTVNEQFF
cdr3_nt: TGTGCCAGCAGCGCGACTAGCGGGACAGTCAATGAGCAGTTCTTC

clone_size: -
v_call: TRBV6-5
j_call: TRBJ2-1
d_call: -
cdr3_aa: CASSYGTPKNEQFF
cdr3_nt: TGTGCCAGCAGTTACGGGACACCGAAGAATGAGCAGTTCTTC

clone_size: few
v_call: TRBV6-5
j_call: TRBJ1-2
d_call: TRBD1
cdr3_aa: CASSYGDRRDYGYTF
cdr3_nt: TGTGCCAGCAGTTACGGGGACAGACGAGATTATGGCTACACCTTC

clone_size: few
v_call: TRBV30
j_call: TRBJ1-2
d_call: TRBD1
cdr3_aa: CAGNLRGLSQTNYGYTF
cdr3_nt: TGTGCCGGCAACCTGAGGGGGCTCAGCCAAACAAACTATGGCTACACCTTC

clone_size: -
v_call: TRBV27
j_call: TRBJ2-3
d_call: -
cdr3_aa: CASSFPPRDTQYF
cdr3_nt: TGTGCCAGCAGTTTTCCTCCCCGGGATACGCAGTATTTT

clone_size: -
v_call: TRBV18
j_call: TRBJ2-7
d_call: TRBD1
cdr3_aa: CASSPPGQGIYEQYF
cdr3_nt: TGTGCCAGCTCACCTCCGGGACAGGGTATCTACGAGCAGTACTTC

clone_size: few
v_call: TRBV13
j_call: TRBJ1-2
d_call: TRBD1
cdr3_aa: CASSLRTGGHYGYTF
cdr3_nt: TGTGCCAGCAGCTTAAGGACAGGGGGGCACTATGGCTACACCTTC

clone_size: -
v_call: TRBV6-1
j_call: TRBJ1-5
d_call: -
cdr3_aa: CASRQQGRGQPQHF
cdr3_nt: TGTGCCAGCAGGCAGCAGGGAAGGGGTCAGCCCCAGCATTTT

clone_size: -
v_call: TRBV4-1
j_call: TRBJ1-6
d_call: -
cdr3_aa: CASSQGARRGSPLHF
cdr3_nt: TGCGCCAGCAGCCAAGGGGCCCGGAGGGGATCACCCCTCCACTTT

clone_size: -
v_call: TRBV28
j_call: TRBJ1-2
d_call: TRBD1
cdr3_aa: CASSLLQGNYGYTF
cdr3_nt: TGTGCCAGCAGCTTACTACAGGGGAACTATGGCTACACCTTC

clone_size: -
v_call: TRBV9
j_call: TRBJ2-1
d_call: TRBD2
cdr3_aa: CASSGPTSGSENEQFF
cdr3_nt: TGTGCCAGCAGCGGCCCCACTAGCGGGAGCGAAAATGAGCAGTTCTTC

clone_size: few
v_call: TRBV25-1
j_call: TRBJ2-6
d_call: TRBD1
cdr3_aa: CASRGKGAESF
cdr3_nt: TGTGCCAGCAGAGGAAAGGGGGCAGAATCTTTC

clone_size: -
v_call: TRBV5-1
j_call: TRBJ2-7
d_call: -
cdr3_aa: CASGGTYEQYF
cdr3_nt: TGCGCCAGCGGGGGGACCTACGAGCAGTACTTC

clone_size: -
v_call: TRBV5-1
j_call: TRBJ2-7
d_call: TRBD1
cdr3_aa: CASSQAWGQGNEQYF
cdr3_nt: TGCGCCAGCAGCCAGGCTTGGGGACAGGGGAACGAGCAGTACTTC

clone_size: -
v_call: TRBV7-8
j_call: TRBJ1-1
d_call: -
cdr3_aa: CASSSGQTNTEAFF
cdr3_nt: TGTGCCAGCAGCTCAGGACAGACGAACACTGAAGCTTTCTTT

clone_size: -
v_call: TRBV27
j_call: TRBJ1-5
d_call: TRBD1
cdr3_aa: CASSLNPGTGGRNQPQHF
cdr3_nt: TGTGCCAGCAGTTTAAACCCCGGCACAGGGGGAAGGAATCAGCCCCAGCATTTT

clone_size: -
v_call: TRBV15
j_call: TRBJ2-3
d_call: TRBD2
cdr3_aa: CATSRSGGAGTDTQYF
cdr3_nt: TGTGCCACCAGCAGAAGCGGGGGGGCCGGCACAGATACGCAGTATTTT

clone_size: -
v_call: TRBV5-1
j_call: TRBJ2-7
d_call: TRBD1
cdr3_aa: CASSQGQPLSSYEQYF
cdr3_nt: TGCGCCAGCAGCCAGGGACAGCCCTTAAGCTCCTACGAGCAGTACTTC

clone_size: -
v_call: TRBV5-5
j_call: TRBJ1-6
d_call: -
cdr3_aa: CASSPLSSYNSPLHF
cdr3_nt: TGTGCCAGCAGCCCATTGAGCTCCTATAATTCACCCCTCCACTTT

clone_size: -
v_call: TRBV5-8
j_call: TRBJ2-2
d_call: -
cdr3_aa: CASSLGETNTGELFF
cdr3_nt: TGTGCCAGCAGCTTGGGAGAAACGAACACCGGGGAGCTGTTTTTT

clone_size: once
v_call: TRBV11-3
j_call: TRBJ1-2
d_call: -
cdr3_aa: CASSLDRVSYGYTF
cdr3_nt: TGTGCCAGCAGCTTAGATCGCGTCTCCTATGGCTACACCTTC

clone_size: -
v_call: TRBV11-3
j_call: TRBJ1-1
d_call: -
cdr3_aa: CASSLVGRADTEAFF
cdr3_nt: TGTGCCAGCAGCTTAGTGGGCAGGGCGGACACTGAAGCTTTCTTT

clone_size: once
v_call: TRBV30
j_call: TRBJ2-5
d_call: TRBD2
cdr3_aa: CAWRRQTSGGPAAQYF
cdr3_nt: TGTGCCTGGAGGCGCCAGACTAGCGGGGGCCCCGCAGCCCAGTACTTC

clone_size: -
v_call: TRBV6-1
j_call: TRBJ1-2
d_call: -
cdr3_aa: CASSPGKANYGYTF
cdr3_nt: TGTGCCAGCAGTCCAGGGAAAGCTAACTATGGCTACACCTTC

clone_size: -
v_call: TRBV28
j_call: TRBJ2-3
d_call: -
cdr3_aa: CASSFRQTDGTDTQYF
cdr3_nt: TGTGCCAGCAGTTTCCGACAGACAGACGGCACAGATACGCAGTATTTT

clone_size: -
v_call: TRBV27
j_call: TRBJ2-7
d_call: -
cdr3_aa: CASSLWAGTYEQYF
cdr3_nt: TGTGCCAGCAGTTTATGGGCGGGTACCTACGAGCAGTACTTC

clone_size: -
v_call: TRBV6-1
j_call: TRBJ2-2
d_call: -
cdr3_aa: CASGRDMNTGELFF
cdr3_nt: TGTGCCAGCGGGAGGGACATGAACACCGGGGAGCTGTTTTTT

clone_size: -
v_call: TRBV7-2
j_call: TRBJ1-1
d_call: -
cdr3_aa: CASSSATGRNTEAFF
cdr3_nt: TGTGCCAGCAGCTCGGCCACAGGGCGGAACACTGAAGCTTTCTTT

clone_size: -
v_call: TRBV19
j_call: TRBJ2-7
d_call: TRBD1
cdr3_aa: CASSIPDRAYEQYF
cdr3_nt: TGTGCCAGTAGTATTCCGGACAGGGCATACGAGCAGTACTTC

clone_size: -
v_call: TRBV28
j_call: TRBJ2-3
d_call: -
cdr3_aa: CASSLTGSHKDTQYF
cdr3_nt: TGTGCCAGCAGTTTAACCGGGAGTCACAAAGATACGCAGTATTTT

clone_size: -
v_call: TRBV27
j_call: TRBJ2-7
d_call: TRBD1
cdr3_aa: CASSLTGTGNEQYF
cdr3_nt: TGTGCCAGCAGTTTGACAGGGACAGGCAACGAGCAGTACTTC

clone_size: -
v_call: TRBV7-3
j_call: TRBJ2-1
d_call: -
cdr3_aa: CASSSIGPGVQGSDEQFF
cdr3_nt: TGTGCCAGCAGCTCTATTGGCCCCGGTGTCCAGGGGAGCGATGAGCAGTTCTTC

clone_size: -
v_call: TRBV2
j_call: TRBJ1-5
d_call: -
cdr3_aa: CASSCRERRGSPQHF
cdr3_nt: TGTGCCAGCAGTTGCCGGGAGCGGAGAGGGTCGCCCCAGCATTTT

clone_size: -
v_call: TRBV29-1
j_call: TRBJ2-5
d_call: TRBD1
cdr3_aa: CSATPPGGAETQYF
cdr3_nt: TGCAGCGCTACACCTCCAGGGGGCGCGGAGACCCAGTACTTC

clone_size: few
v_call: TRBV15
j_call: TRBJ2-1
d_call: -
cdr3_aa: CATSSEGGTREQFF
cdr3_nt: TGTGCCACCAGCAGCGAAGGAGGTACCAGGGAGCAGTTCTTC

clone_size: -
v_call: TRBV7-3
j_call: TRBJ2-1
d_call: TRBD2
cdr3_aa: CASSLLGGRAYNEQFF
cdr3_nt: TGTGCCAGCAGCTTATTGGGCGGGAGGGCATACAATGAGCAGTTCTTC

clone_size: -
v_call: TRBV5-1
j_call: TRBJ2-3
d_call: -
cdr3_aa: CASSGGTDTQYF
cdr3_nt: TGCGCCAGCAGCGGAGGCACAGATACGCAGTATTTT

clone_size: few
v_call: TRBV15
j_call: TRBJ1-1
d_call: -
cdr3_aa: CATSREAGPGDTEAFF
cdr3_nt: TGTGCCACCAGCAGAGAGGCAGGGCCGGGGGACACTGAAGCTTTCTTT

clone_size: -
v_call: TRBV9
j_call: TRBJ2-5
d_call: -
cdr3_aa: CASSETAPRETQYF
cdr3_nt: TGTGCCAGCAGCGAAACAGCTCCCAGGGAGACCCAGTACTTC